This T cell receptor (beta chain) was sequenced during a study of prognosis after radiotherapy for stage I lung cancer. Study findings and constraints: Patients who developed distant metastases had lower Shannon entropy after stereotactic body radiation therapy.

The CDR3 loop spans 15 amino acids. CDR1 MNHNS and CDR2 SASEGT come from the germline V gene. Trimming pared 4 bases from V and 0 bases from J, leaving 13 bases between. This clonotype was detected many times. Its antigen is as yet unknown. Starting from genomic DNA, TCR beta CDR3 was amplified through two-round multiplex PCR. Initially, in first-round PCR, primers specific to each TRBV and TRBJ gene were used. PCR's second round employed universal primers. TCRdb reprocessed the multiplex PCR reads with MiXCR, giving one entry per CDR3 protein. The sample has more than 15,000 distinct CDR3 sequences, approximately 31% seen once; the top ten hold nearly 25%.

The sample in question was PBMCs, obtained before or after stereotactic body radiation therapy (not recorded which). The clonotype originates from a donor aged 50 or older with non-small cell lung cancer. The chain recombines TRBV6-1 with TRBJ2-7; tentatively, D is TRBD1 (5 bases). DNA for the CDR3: TGTGCCAGCAGTGTTAAGACAGCCGGCTCCTACGAGCAGTACTTC. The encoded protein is CASSVKTAGSYEQYF.